What follows are 28 T cell receptor beta chains derived from one specimen sequenced in a study of T cells after yellow fever vaccination (dated by TCRdb to the late 2010s). Read against the paper, the sample's treatment or condition label means: live attenuated yellow fever vaccine strain. The library was obtained by 5' RACE. The run used an Illumina HiSeq 2500. TCRdb passed the public sequencing reads through fastp at Q25 and MiXCR, retaining productive beta sequences. Records with the same CDR3 protein are collapsed into one entry carrying the most frequent genes and DNA. Here the sample has 500,000 to 650,000 distinct CDR3 sequences; approximately 13% occur a single time. The ten most abundant clones make up over 12% of the sample. The specimen comprised PBMCs, sampled on the day of the yellow fever booster vaccination. The receptors were gathered from a man younger than 45 who received the YFV17D yellow fever vaccine.

This chain connects TRBV6-1 to TRBJ1-5; 8 nucleotides line up with TRBD1. V lost 7 bases and J lost 4; bases outside the gene matches: 6. CDR1 and CDR2 (germline): MNHNS, SASEGT. This CDR3 is built from 14 residues. The CDR3 DNA follows: TGTGCCAGCACCCGACAGGGGTGGAATCAGCCCCAGCATTTT. Amino acids: CASTRQGWNQPQHF.

A few counts support this clonotype. The rearrangement joins TRBV19 to TRBJ1-1, with D possibly TRBD1 on 5 matching bases. The CDR3 has 12 residues. Trimming cost V 9 bases and J 1 base, with 9 bases left between them. Germline V lookup: CDR1 LNHDA, CDR2 SQIVND (reference sequence). The CDR3 bases are TGTGCCAGCGACAGAAGGAACACTGAAGCTTTCTTT. Translated, it gives CASDRRNTEAFF.

The rearrangement uses TRBV7-9 and TRBJ1-1; D gene unclear. Per germline, CDR1 SEHNR and CDR2 FQNEAQ (reference sequence). V lost 6 bases and J lost 0, with 8 bases in between. This CDR3 is 13 amino acids long. Written as DNA, the CDR3 is TGTGCCAGCAGAGGACCGCTGAACACTGAAGCTTTCTTT. It is translated as CASRGPLNTEAFF.

This clonotype was found a few times. This chain links TRBV5-1 with TRBJ2-1; 13 nucleotides agree with TRBD2. The CDR3 runs to 15 residues. The junction had 6 bases not matched to a gene; V was cut back by 3 bases and J by 9 bases. Germline CDR1 is SGHRS and CDR2 is YFSETQ. CDR3 sequence (DNA): TGCGCCAGCAGCTCCGGGACTAGCGGGATTGGTGAGCAGTTCTTC. Its translation is CASSSGTSGIGEQFF.

The rearrangement joins TRBV11-2 to TRBJ2-2, with 9 bases aligning to TRBD1. This CDR3 region has 16 residues. Trimming took 1 base from V and 4 from J; bases not matched to a gene: 4. The germline CDR1 and CDR2 sequences are SGHAT and FQNNGV. CDR3 sequence reads: CASSLADRGFTGELFF. CDR3 sequence (DNA): TGTGCCAGCAGCTTAGCCGACAGGGGGTTCACCGGGGAGCTGTTTTTT.

This clonotype occurred a few times. The V call is TRBV11-1, the J call TRBJ2-5; 7 bases are shared with TRBD1. Germline lookup yields CDR1 SGHAT and CDR2 FQDESV (reference sequence). Trimming at V came to 6 bases and at J to 2 bases, leaving 9 bases not matched to a gene. The CDR3 runs 15 residues. The CDR3 region is CASSQTPGQQETQYF. As DNA, the CDR3 is TGTGCCAGCAGTCAAACACCGGGACAGCAAGAGACCCAGTACTTC.

This clonotype has just a few counts. V and J are TRBV7-6 and TRBJ2-5; 10 positions agree with TRBD2. Germline-derived CDR1 and CDR2 are SGHVS and FNYEAQ. J lost 7 bases, V lost 6 bases, and 8 bases had no gene match. The CDR3 has 14 amino acids. DNA of the CDR3: TGTGCCAGCAGGGTAGCGGGAGGCCGGGGGACCCAGTACTTC. It specifies CASRVAGGRGTQYF.

J is TRBJ1-5 and V is TRBV29-1; D is uncertain. Trimming pared 7 bases from V and 5 bases from J, leaving 18 bases between. This CDR3 is built from 14 residues. Germline values: CDR1 SQVTM, CDR2 ANQGSEA. The CDR3: CSALLIDTDQPQHF. The CDR3 DNA is TGCAGCGCTCTACTAATCGATACGGATCAGCCCCAGCATTTT.

The genes are TRBV24-1 and TRBJ2-1, with 7 bases that match TRBD2. V was pared by 4 bases and J by 7 bases, with 9 bases of the junction left unmatched. This CDR3 comprises 15 residues. The germline gives CDR1 KGHDR, CDR2 SFDVKD. The CDR3 here is CATSDPAGLGNEQFF. The DNA for the CDR3 is TGTGCCACCAGTGACCCAGCGGGGCTGGGGAATGAGCAGTTCTTC.

The chain carries TRBV9 and TRBJ2-1; D is perhaps TRBD2 (6 bases). The CDR3 runs 16 residues. V shed 0 bases and J shed 0 bases, with 10 bases lying between them. The germline CDR1 and CDR2 sequences are SGDLS and YYNGEE. In DNA, the CDR3 is TGTGCCAGCAGCGTAGGCGGGATGAGCTCCTACAATGAGCAGTTCTTC. Translated, it gives CASSVGGMSSYNEQFF. Supplemented by reference TRBV9 and TRBJ2-1, the full variable domain reads DSGVTQTPKHLITATGQRVTLRCSPRSGDLSVYWYQQSLDQGLQFLIQYYNGEERAKGNILERFSAQQFPDLHSELNLSSLELGDSALYFCASSVGGMSSYNEQFFGPGTRLTVL.

This clonotype was observed a few times. The V gene is TRBV19, the J gene TRBJ2-2; D unclear. The CDR3 extends over 14 amino acids. V gave up 4 bases and J gave up 4 bases, with 10 bases separating them. CDR1 LNHDA and CDR2 SQIVND come from the germline V gene (reference sequence). CDR3 region: CASSTSVTTGELFF. The CDR3 DNA reads TGTGCCAGTAGTACTTCGGTGACCACCGGGGAGCTGTTTTTT.

The rearrangement uses TRBV24-1 and TRBJ2-7, with TRBD1 as a possible D gene (7 bases). Deletions cut 0 bases from V and 0 bases from J, with 14 bases between. Germline V gene data show CDR1 as KGHDR and CDR2 as SFDVKD. This CDR3 has 17 amino acids. CDR3 protein: CATSDLLSRGVSYEQYF. The CDR3 coding sequence is TGTGCCACCAGTGATTTGCTCTCCAGGGGGGTCTCCTACGAGCAGTACTTC.

This clonotype was counted between two and nine times. V and J are TRBV11-1 and TRBJ2-1; 12 bases are a match to TRBD2. The CDR3 runs 18 residues. V lost 0 bases and J lost 3; bases outside the gene matches: 6. CDR1 and CDR2 from the germline V gene are SGHAT and FQDESV (reference sequence). CDR3 residues: CASSLASGLAGFYNEQFF. CDR3 in DNA: TGTGCCAGCAGCTTAGCATCCGGACTAGCGGGATTCTACAATGAGCAGTTCTTC.

This clonotype was counted at least ten times. The chain combines TRBV20-1 with TRBJ2-6; D not certain. Germline V lookup: CDR1 DFQATT, CDR2 SNEGSKA (reference sequence). The CDR3 has 15 residues. Trimming stripped 3 bases from V and 0 bases from J, with 9 bases between. The DNA for the CDR3 is TGCAGTGCTAGTCCGGGCGTCTCTGGGGCCAACGTCCTGACTTTC. Its protein is CSASPGVSGANVLTF.

This chain's CDR3 is CASSLARRGTSGRKEGLAGEQYF. For the CDR3, the DNA is TGTGCCAGCAGTTTAGCGCGACGGGGGACTAGCGGGAGGAAGGAGGGCCTAGCGGGCGAGCAGTACTTC. This sequence joins TRBV12-3 or TRBV12-4 and TRBJ2-7; TRBD2 aligns across 15 bases. CDR3 length equals 23 residues. V gave up 0 bases and J gave up 6 bases; unmatched junction bases: 24.

This clonotype was counted ten times or more. V and J are TRBV7-2 and TRBJ1-6, with 7 bases fitting TRBD1. Germline V gene sequence: CDR1 SGHTA, CDR2 FQGNSA. The J segment lost 7 bases and the V segment lost 7 bases, leaving 10 bases of the junction unmatched. CDR3 length equals 15 residues. The CDR3 DNA is TGTGCCAGCACCCTTGCAGGGGGATGGAATTCACCCCTCCACTTT. This translates into CASTLAGGWNSPLHF.

Only one count was recorded for this clonotype. J is TRBJ1-1 and V is TRBV4-3; no reliable D call. Per germline, CDR1 LGHNA and CDR2 YSLEER. V was trimmed by 0 bases and J by 4 bases, leaving 12 bases between them. There are 15 residues in the CDR3. The CDR3 protein is CASSQEWRASTEAFF. CDR3 nucleotide sequence: TGCGCCAGCAGCCAAGAGTGGAGGGCGAGCACTGAAGCTTTCTTT.

V is TRBV5-6 and J is TRBJ2-2; no clear D. Germline lookup yields CDR1 SGHDT and CDR2 YYEEEE. V dropped 1 base and J dropped 5 bases, with 12 bases sitting between them. CDR3 length equals 15 residues. CDR3 amino acids: CASSLRRGRTGELFF. In DNA form, the CDR3 reads TGTGCCAGCAGCTTGCGTCGCGGACGGACCGGGGAGCTGTTTTTT.

This clonotype was seen a few times. This sequence joins TRBV20-1 and TRBJ2-3, with TRBD2 as a possible D gene (6 bases). The germline CDR1 and CDR2 sequences are DFQATT and SNEGSKA (reference sequence). The CDR3 is made up of 14 amino acids. Here the CDR3 DNA reads TGCAAGCCCGGGCTGCTGGGAGGAGCAGATACGCAGTATTTT. Protein: CKPGLLGGADTQYF.

This clonotype was detected only a few times. V usage is TRBV18 and J usage is TRBJ1-5; 8 nucleotides agree with TRBD1. CDR1 is KGHSH, CDR2 LQKENI, per germline. The J segment lost 6 bases and the V segment lost 0 bases, leaving 7 bases of the junction unmatched. CDR3 size: 16 residues. CDR3 DNA sequence: TGTGCCAGCTCACCACCCATAGGACAGGGTCCTCAGCCCCAGCATTTT. This translates into CASSPPIGQGPQPQHF.

The rearrangement links TRBV25-1 to TRBJ2-3; D possibly corresponds to TRBD2 (6 bases). CDR3 length equals 16 residues. Trimming left V 4 bases short and J 0 bases short, with 14 bases between. Germline assignment: CDR1 MGHDK and CDR2 SYGVNS. Written as DNA, the CDR3 is TGTGCCAGCAGTGTCTCTTTAGCGGAAAGCACAGATACGCAGTATTTT. This codes for CASSVSLAESTDTQYF.

This rearrangement joins TRBV7-3 to TRBJ2-1; 10 nucleotides match TRBD2. Germline V lookup: CDR1 SGHTA, CDR2 FQGTGA. The CDR3 has 16 residues. J lost 8 bases, V lost 1 base, and 8 bases had no gene match. The chain's CDR3 is CASSLRASGSIYEQFF. Here the CDR3 DNA reads TGTGCCAGCAGCTTAAGGGCTAGCGGGAGTATCTATGAGCAGTTCTTC.

This clonotype was counted a few times. This chain joins TRBV20-1 and TRBJ1-5; D uncertain. This CDR3 contains 12 residues. Deletions cut 4 bases from V and 8 bases from J, with 12 bases between. CDR1 and CDR2 from the germline V gene are DFQATT and SNEGSKA (reference sequence). Written as DNA, the CDR3 is TGCAGTGCTACTGATTCACAGAAGCCCCAGCATTTT. It is translated as CSATDSQKPQHF.

This chain joins TRBV28 and TRBJ2-5, with TRBD1 identical over 9 bases. The CDR3 runs to 14 residues. The J segment lost 6 bases and the V segment lost 5 bases, leaving 7 bases of the junction unmatched. Germline CDR1 MDHEN, CDR2 SYDVKM. CDR3 DNA: TGTGCCAGCAGTCAAACAGGGGGCGCGAAGACCCAGTACTTC. It codes for CASSQTGGAKTQYF.

This clonotype was observed a handful of times. This CDR3 reads CAIRDSNQPQHF. Here the CDR3 DNA reads TGTGCCATCCGCGACAGCAATCAGCCCCAGCATTTT. This chain uses TRBV10-3 with TRBJ1-5; D uncertain. CDR1 is ENHRY, CDR2 SYGVKD, per germline. The V end lost 8 bases, the J end lost 1 base, and 6 bases lay between the germline ends. The length of the CDR3 is 12 residues.

The CDR3 is CASSLVAGVGDTQYF. The CDR3 DNA sequence: TGTGCCAGCAGCTTAGTCGCGGGAGTTGGGGATACGCAGTATTTT. The chain couples TRBV7-2 to TRBJ2-3; 7 nucleotides line up with TRBD2. Germline V gene sequence: CDR1 SGHTA, CDR2 FQGNSA. The junction had 7 bases not matched to a gene; V was cut back by 1 base and J by 6 bases. The CDR3 has 15 residues.

This clonotype has only a few counts. The chain recombines TRBV5-1 with TRBJ2-7; 10 nucleotides line up with TRBD2. CDR1 is SGHRS and CDR2 is YFSETQ in the germline V gene. This CDR3 has 15 residues. J was trimmed by 3 bases and V by 3 bases; bases with no gene match: 6. The chain's CDR3 is CASSSLGLANYEQYF. In DNA, the CDR3 is TGCGCCAGCAGCTCCCTGGGACTAGCGAACTACGAGCAGTACTTC.

This clonotype was found a few times. The chain has TRBV19 and TRBJ2-4; 8 bases map to TRBD2. Trimming removed 6 bases from V and 7 bases from J; junction bases left unmatched: 2. This CDR3 has 12 amino acids. Looked up from germline, CDR1 is LNHDA and CDR2 is SQIVND (reference sequence). The CDR3 protein is CASSAGGNIQYF. CDR3 sequence (DNA): TGTGCCAGTAGCGCGGGGGGCAACATTCAGTACTTC.